This is a list of T cell receptor beta chains from one sample in a study of T-cell reconstitution after alpha-beta-depleted transplantation in children. TCRdb re-derived calls from the PCR reads in MiXCR, one entry per CDR3 protein. The sample carries 70,000 or so distinct CDR3 sequences, roughly 11% recorded once. The sample here was PBMCs, taken before TCRalphabeta/CD19-depleted stem cell transplant. Receptor source: a boy between 10 and 17 years old with acute myeloid leukemia, due to receive a stem cell transplant. CDR3s include the opening cysteine and the closing phenylalanine or tryptophan. A D gene is named only where the DNA matches it firmly. Not all rows give a size; the values are once, few, many and, for expanded clones, a class.

CDR3 DNA	CDR3 protein	D gene	V gene	J gene	clone size
TGTGCCAGCAGCCAAGCTAACCGCCCCTACGAGCAGTACTTC	CASSQANRPYEQYF	-	TRBV3-1	TRBJ2-7	many
TGCAGTGCTAGTCATGGGGGCTATCAGCCCCAGCATTTT	CSASHGGYQPQHF	-	TRBV20-1	TRBJ1-5	many
TGTGCCAGCAGCTTACCACGGGGAGCAGGCTTGAGCTCCTATAATTCACCCCTCCACTTT	CASSLPRGAGLSSYNSPLHF	-	TRBV7-2	TRBJ1-6	many
TGTGCCAGCAGTTTGGGTAGCTCTGATACGCAGTATTTT	CASSLGSSDTQYF	-	TRBV12-3/TRBV12-4	TRBJ2-3	-
TGCGCCAGCAGCCCGGACAGGGAGAGGCACTATGGCTACACCTTC	CASSPDRERHYGYTF	TRBD1	TRBV5-1	TRBJ1-2	many
TGCAGTGCTATCACCGGACCGAGCACTGAAGCTTTCTTT	CSAITGPSTEAFF	-	TRBV20-1	TRBJ1-1	many
TGTGCCAGCAGTTGGCGGAGGGGGCGAGTGAATGAGCAGTTCTTC	CASSWRRGRVNEQFF	-	TRBV28	TRBJ2-1	many
TGTGCCAGCAGGCCCGGGACTAGCATCCTTCATGAGCAGTTCTTC	CASRPGTSILHEQFF	TRBD2	TRBV2	TRBJ2-1	many
TGTGCCAGCAGCCCCCCAGGGAGAGGGAACAATGAGCAGTTCTTC	CASSPPGRGNNEQFF	-	TRBV7-3	TRBJ2-1	many
TGCAGCGTTGGGACAGATACGCAGTATTTT	CSVGTDTQYF	-	TRBV29-1	TRBJ2-3	many
TGTGCCAGCAGTCGACAGGGCCAAGAGACCCAGTACTTC	CASSRQGQETQYF	TRBD1	TRBV27	TRBJ2-5	many
TGCAGTGCTAGAGGATTGAGGAGCGAGCAGTACTTC	CSARGLRSEQYF	-	TRBV20-1	TRBJ2-7	many
TGCGCCAGCAGTCCGGGACAGAGAGCAACTAATGAAAAACTGTTTTTT	CASSPGQRATNEKLFF	TRBD1	TRBV5-1	TRBJ1-4	many
TGCAGTGCTCGTAACCCCTACAATGAGCAGTTCTTC	CSARNPYNEQFF	-	TRBV20-1	TRBJ2-1	many
TGCAGTGCTCAGAGGGAGGACACCGGGGAGCTGTTTTTT	CSAQREDTGELFF	-	TRBV20-1	TRBJ2-2	many
TGTGCCAGCAGCGTCAGACAGGGGGGGGACACCGGGGAGCTGTTTTTT	CASSVRQGGDTGELFF	TRBD1	TRBV7-2	TRBJ2-2	many
TGTGCCAGCAGCTTAGCAGGGGACAGGGGGTTAAAAGAGCAGTACTTC	CASSLAGDRGLKEQYF	TRBD1	TRBV11-2	TRBJ2-7	many
TGTGCCAGCAGTGAATACCAAGCGCCTCCTAAAGAGACCCAGTACTTC	CASSEYQAPPKETQYF	-	TRBV25-1	TRBJ2-5	many
TGTGCCAGCAGAACAACTAGGACAGGGTTGTCTTCACCCCTCCACTTT	CASRTTRTGLSSPLHF	TRBD1	TRBV12-3/TRBV12-4	TRBJ1-6	few
TGCAGCGACCAAAACAGGGCAGGCTACACCTTC	CSDQNRAGYTF	-	TRBV29-1	TRBJ1-2	many
TGTGCCAGCCGGCCGGAGCGAAACACCATATATTTT	CASRPERNTIYF	-	TRBV6-6	TRBJ1-3	many
TGTGCCAGCAGCCAAGATGGCCTGATCAGGGGGCCCTACAATGAGCAGTTCTTC	CASSQDGLIRGPYNEQFF	TRBD1	TRBV14	TRBJ2-1	-
TGTGCCAGCAAAGGACTCAATCAGCCCCAGCATTTT	CASKGLNQPQHF	-	TRBV6-5	TRBJ1-5	many
TGTGCCAGCAGCCAAGATGTTCGTAGCGGGGATCCCTACGAGCAGTACTTC	CASSQDVRSGDPYEQYF	TRBD2	TRBV4-2	TRBJ2-7	-
TGTGCCAGCAGCCCGAGGGGGAGTGGCACCGGGGAGCTGTTTTTT	CASSPRGSGTGELFF	-	TRBV7-6	TRBJ2-2	-
TGTGCCACCAGTGATCCCGAAAATGAGCAGTTCTTC	CATSDPENEQFF	-	TRBV24-1	TRBJ2-1	many
TGTGCCAGCAGTTTATCGCAGGGGGCGATCTCTCTTGGCTACACCTTC	CASSLSQGAISLGYTF	TRBD1	TRBV12-3/TRBV12-4	TRBJ1-2	many
TGCAGCGTTGTGGAGGGACCATCTCAGCCCCAGCATTTT	CSVVEGPSQPQHF	-	TRBV29-1	TRBJ1-5	many
TGTGCCACCAGCAGAGATCTGTTAGGGCAGGGGAGCTCTGGAAACACCATATATTTT	CATSRDLLGQGSSGNTIYF	-	TRBV15	TRBJ1-3	many
TGTGCCAGCAGAATCGGACAGACGAACACTGAAGCTTTCTTT	CASRIGQTNTEAFF	-	TRBV12-3/TRBV12-4	TRBJ1-1	many
TGCGCCAGCAGCCAGGGTTATCCCACAGATACGCAGTATTTT	CASSQGYPTDTQYF	-	TRBV4-1	TRBJ2-3	many
TGCAGTGCTTCGGACAGGGGGCGCCTTCGGGCTTTCTTT	CSASDRGRLRAFF	TRBD1	TRBV20-1	TRBJ1-1	many
TGCGCCAGCAGCCAACAGGGAAGAGGAGAGACCCAGTACTTC	CASSQQGRGETQYF	-	TRBV4-1	TRBJ2-5	many
TGCAGCGTTTCTGCGGGAAACACCATATATTTT	CSVSAGNTIYF	-	TRBV29-1	TRBJ1-3	many
TGTGCCAGCAGCCTTTACCTATCTCAAACCACAGATACGCAGTATTTT	CASSLYLSQTTDTQYF	-	TRBV12-3/TRBV12-4	TRBJ2-3	many
TGTGCCAGCAGCTTTCTAGCGCGAACCTCCTACGAGCAGTACTTC	CASSFLARTSYEQYF	-	TRBV5-4	TRBJ2-7	many
TGTGCCAGCAGCTTAGGAGACAGGGGGAACACTGAAGCTTTCTTT	CASSLGDRGNTEAFF	TRBD1	TRBV7-9	TRBJ1-1	many
TGTGCCAGCAGCTTAACGGGGGCCCACGAGCAGTACTTC	CASSLTGAHEQYF	-	TRBV7-3	TRBJ2-7	many
TGTGCCAGCAGTGACGGGACTAGTAGCACAGATACGCAGTATTTT	CASSDGTSSTDTQYF	TRBD2	TRBV25-1	TRBJ2-3	many
TGCAGTGCTGGGAAGGGACAGGGTTCCTACAATGAGCAGTTCTTC	CSAGKGQGSYNEQFF	TRBD1	TRBV20-1	TRBJ2-1	many
TGTGCCAGCAGCCGACTAGCGGGGGCCCAAGAGACCCAGTACTTC	CASSRLAGAQETQYF	TRBD2	TRBV5-6	TRBJ2-5	many